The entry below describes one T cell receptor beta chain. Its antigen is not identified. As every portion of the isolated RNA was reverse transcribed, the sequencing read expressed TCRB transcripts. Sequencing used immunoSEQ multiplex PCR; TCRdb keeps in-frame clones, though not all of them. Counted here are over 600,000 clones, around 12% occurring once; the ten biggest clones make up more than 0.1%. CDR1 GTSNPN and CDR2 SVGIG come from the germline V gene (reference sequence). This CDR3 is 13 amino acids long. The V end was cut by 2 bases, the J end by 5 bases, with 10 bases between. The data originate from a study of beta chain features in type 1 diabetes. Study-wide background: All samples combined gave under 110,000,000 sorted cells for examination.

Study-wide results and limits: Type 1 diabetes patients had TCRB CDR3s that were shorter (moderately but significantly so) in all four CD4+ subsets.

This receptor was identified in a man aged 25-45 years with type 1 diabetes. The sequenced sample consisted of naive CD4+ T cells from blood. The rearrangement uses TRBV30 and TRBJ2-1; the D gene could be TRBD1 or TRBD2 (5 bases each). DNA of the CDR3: TGTGCCTGGAGTATGGGGGACCACAATGAGCAGTTCTTC. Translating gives CAWSMGDHNEQFF. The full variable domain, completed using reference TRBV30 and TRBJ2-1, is SQTIHQWPATLVQPVGSPLSLECTVEGTSNPNLYWYRQAAGRGLQLLFYSVGIGQISSEVPQNLSASRPQDRQFILSSKKLLLSDSGFYLCAWSMGDHNEQFFGPGTRLTVL.